The present T cell receptor beta chain was sequenced within a study of cytomegalovirus exposure and HLA in healthy donors. The study's findings and limits: A classifier reportedly called cytomegalovirus status with high sensitivity and specificity. Reports indicate that TCR beta sequences accurately predicted the HLA-A and HLA-B alleles of most subjects. Apart from CMV serostatus, no immune exposure information was available.

The PCR used 60 Vbeta and 13 Jbeta primers. Profiling relied on immunoSEQ multiplex PCR, and the TCRdb table lists in-frame clones only, not all of them. The data contain 100,000 or so clones, about 81% of them singletons. With respect to this clone: Its antigen is currently unknown.

The source is a man in his thirties or forties in good health and CMV-seronegative. The sample was PBMCs.

The CDR3: CSVEKGAGVETQYF. CDR3 sequence (DNA): TGCAGCGTTGAGAAGGGGGCGGGTGTAGAGACCCAGTACTTC. This chain connects TRBV29-1 to TRBJ2-5; 7 nucleotides align to TRBD1. Germline CDR1 SQVTM, CDR2 ANQGSEA. The CDR3 extends over 14 amino acids. Losses at the gene ends were 3 bases for V and 4 bases for J; bases not matched to a gene: 8.